This T cell receptor (beta chain) was observed in a study of shared clonotypes between healthy human individuals. Study outcomes and limitations: Clonotypes not shared had lower generation probabilities than those common to all four donors. It was only blood that was sampled, and tissue repertoires likely differ.

Clones were sequenced by immunoSEQ multiplex PCR, and TCRdb holds only the in-frame ones, with some missing. The data hold about 1.1 million clones, with 77% observed a single time. About this clone itself: The target antigen is unknown.

With 3 bases clipped from V and 9 bases from J, the junction kept 8 bases outside the gene matches. The CDR3 runs 14 residues. Germline lookup yields CDR1 MNHNS and CDR2 SASEGT. This clonotype was sampled from a man aged 18 to 30 in good health. Some clones in this sample may be carry-over from other donors' samples. Specimen: memory CD4+ T cells from PBMCs. As for subset: CD45RA-negative fraction. This rearrangement joins TRBV6-1 to TRBJ1-5, with 7 bases aligning to TRBD1. The CDR3 DNA is TGTGCCAGCAGTGAGGCCACAGGGGAGATGCCCCAGCATTTT. It specifies CASSEATGEMPQHF.